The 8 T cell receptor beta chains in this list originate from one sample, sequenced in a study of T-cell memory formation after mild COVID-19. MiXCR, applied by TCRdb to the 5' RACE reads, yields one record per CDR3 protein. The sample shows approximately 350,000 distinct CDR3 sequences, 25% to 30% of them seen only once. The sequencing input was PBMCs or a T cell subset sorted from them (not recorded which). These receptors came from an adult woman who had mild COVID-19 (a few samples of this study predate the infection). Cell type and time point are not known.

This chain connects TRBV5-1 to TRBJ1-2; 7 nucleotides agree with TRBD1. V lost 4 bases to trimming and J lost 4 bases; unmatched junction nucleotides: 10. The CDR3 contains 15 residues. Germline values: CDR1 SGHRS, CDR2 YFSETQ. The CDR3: CASSPGQNPGYGYTF. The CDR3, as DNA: TGCGCCAGCAGCCCGGGACAGAACCCCGGCTATGGCTACACCTTC.

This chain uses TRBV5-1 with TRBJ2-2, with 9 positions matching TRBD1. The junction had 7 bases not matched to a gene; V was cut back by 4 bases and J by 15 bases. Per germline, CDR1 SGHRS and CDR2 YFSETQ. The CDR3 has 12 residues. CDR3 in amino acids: CASSRGQGSMFF. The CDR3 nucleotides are TGCGCCAGCAGCCGGGGACAGGGTTCGATGTTTTTT.

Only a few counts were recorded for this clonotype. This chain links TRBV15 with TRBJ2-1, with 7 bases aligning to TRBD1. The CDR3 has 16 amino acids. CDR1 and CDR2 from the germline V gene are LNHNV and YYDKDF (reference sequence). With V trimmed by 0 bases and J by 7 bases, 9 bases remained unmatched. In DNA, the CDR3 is TGTGCCACCAGCAGAGATCTCAGGGACAGACAAAATGAGCAGTTCTTC. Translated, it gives CATSRDLRDRQNEQFF.

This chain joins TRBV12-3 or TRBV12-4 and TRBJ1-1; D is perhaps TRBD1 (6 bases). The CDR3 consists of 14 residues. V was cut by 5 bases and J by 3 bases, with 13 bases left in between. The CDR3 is CASSLRQGYTEAFF. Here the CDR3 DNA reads TGTGCCAGCAGTCTGAGGCAGGGGTACACTGAAGCTTTCTTT.

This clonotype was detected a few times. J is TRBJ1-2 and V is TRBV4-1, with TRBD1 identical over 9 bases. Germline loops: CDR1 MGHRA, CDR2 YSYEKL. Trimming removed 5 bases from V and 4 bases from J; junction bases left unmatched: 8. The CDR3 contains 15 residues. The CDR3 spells CASSETGGESYGYTF. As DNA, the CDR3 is TGCGCCAGCAGCGAAACAGGGGGCGAGTCCTATGGCTACACCTTC.

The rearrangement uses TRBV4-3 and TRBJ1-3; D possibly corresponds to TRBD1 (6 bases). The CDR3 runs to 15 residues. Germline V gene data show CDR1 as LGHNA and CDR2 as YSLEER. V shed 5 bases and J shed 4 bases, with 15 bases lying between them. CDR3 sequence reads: CASSSTGTPGNTIYF. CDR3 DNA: TGCGCCAGCAGCAGTACCGGGACACCCGGAAACACCATATATTTT.

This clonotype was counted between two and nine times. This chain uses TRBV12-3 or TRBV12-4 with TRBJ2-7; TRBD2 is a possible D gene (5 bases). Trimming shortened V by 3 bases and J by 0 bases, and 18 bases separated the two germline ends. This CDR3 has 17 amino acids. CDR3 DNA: TGTGCCAGCAGTTTGTATTCAGCTGGGGAGAGCTCCTACGAGCAGTACTTC. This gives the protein CASSLYSAGESSYEQYF.

In DNA, the CDR3 is TGCAGTGCTAGAGGGGTAGCCAGCGGGATTTCCACAGATACGCAGTATTTT. Encoded protein: CSARGVASGISTDTQYF. The V call is TRBV20-1, the J call TRBJ2-3, with 7 bases lining up with TRBD2. Trimming cost V 1 base and J 2 bases; bases outside gene matches: 12. CDR3 length: 17 residues. Per the germline V gene, CDR1 is DFQATT and CDR2 is SNEGSKA (reference sequence).